Sequencing of this T cell receptor (beta chain) was carried out in a study of blood T cell repertoires in COVID-19. Repertoires were generated with immunoSEQ multiplex PCR, while TCRdb's copy carries only in-frame clones and drops some. This sample has some 270,000 clones, with 88% found just once. The CDR3 totals 17 residues. The V gene's germline CDR1 is SGHTS and CDR2 YDEGEE. V trimming: 4 bases; J trimming: 8 bases; junction bases outside the gene matches: 15. Sequencing input: PBMCs or T cells enriched from blood (not recorded which). The sequence was obtained from a woman between 40 and 50 years old who had been exposed to COVID-19. The V call is TRBV5-8, the J call TRBJ1-4; 9 bases align to TRBD1. For the CDR3, the DNA is TGTGCCAGCAGCCGCTACCACCTGACAGGGGGGTCCGAAAAACTGTTTTTT. The encoded protein is CASSRYHLTGGSEKLFF.